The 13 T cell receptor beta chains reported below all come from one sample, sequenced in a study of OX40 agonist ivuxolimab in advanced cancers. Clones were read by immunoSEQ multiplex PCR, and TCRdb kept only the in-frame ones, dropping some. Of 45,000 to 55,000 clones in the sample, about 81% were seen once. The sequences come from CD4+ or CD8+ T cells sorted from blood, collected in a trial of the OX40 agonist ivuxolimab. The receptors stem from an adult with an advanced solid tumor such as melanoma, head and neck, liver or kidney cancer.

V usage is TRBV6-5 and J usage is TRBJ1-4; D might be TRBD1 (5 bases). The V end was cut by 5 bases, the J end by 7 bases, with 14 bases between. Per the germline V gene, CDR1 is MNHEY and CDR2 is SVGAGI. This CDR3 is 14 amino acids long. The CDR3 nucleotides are TGTGCCAGCAGTGCCCTACGGGGGGGTGAAAAACTGTTTTTT. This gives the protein CASSALRGGEKLFF.

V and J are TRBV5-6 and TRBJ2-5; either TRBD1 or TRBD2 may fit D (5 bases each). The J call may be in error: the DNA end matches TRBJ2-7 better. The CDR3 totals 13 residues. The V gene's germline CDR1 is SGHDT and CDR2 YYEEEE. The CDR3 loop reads CASSYGASYEQYF. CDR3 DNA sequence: TGTGCCAGCAGCTACGGGGCCTCCTACGAGCAGTACTTC.

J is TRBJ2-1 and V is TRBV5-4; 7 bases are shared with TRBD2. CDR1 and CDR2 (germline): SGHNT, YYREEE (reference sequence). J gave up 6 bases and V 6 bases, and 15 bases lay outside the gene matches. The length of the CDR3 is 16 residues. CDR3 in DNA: TGTGCCAGCACCCACGGGGGTCTGGGGAGGGCCAATGAGCAGTTCTTC. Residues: CASTHGGLGRANEQFF. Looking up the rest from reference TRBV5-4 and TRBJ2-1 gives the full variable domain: ETGVTQSPTHLIKTRGQQVTLRCSSQSGHNTVSWYQQALGQGPQFIFQYYREEENGRGNFPPRFSGLQFPNYSSELNVNALELDDSALYLCASTHGGLGRANEQFFGPGTRLTVL.

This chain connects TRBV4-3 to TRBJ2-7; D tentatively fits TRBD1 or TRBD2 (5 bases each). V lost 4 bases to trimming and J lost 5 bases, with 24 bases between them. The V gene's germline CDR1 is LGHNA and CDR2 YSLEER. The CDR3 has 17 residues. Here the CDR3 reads CASSPSYRDLPGDEQYF. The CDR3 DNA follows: TGCGCCAGCAGCCCATCATACCGGGACCTCCCTGGGGACGAGCAGTACTTC.

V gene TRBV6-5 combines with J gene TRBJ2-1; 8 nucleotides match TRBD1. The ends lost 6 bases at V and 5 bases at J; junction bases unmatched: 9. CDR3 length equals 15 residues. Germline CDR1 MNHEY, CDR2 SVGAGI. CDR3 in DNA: TGTGCCAGCAGCAGTGGGACAGGATGGAACAATGAGCAGTTCTTC. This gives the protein CASSSGTGWNNEQFF.

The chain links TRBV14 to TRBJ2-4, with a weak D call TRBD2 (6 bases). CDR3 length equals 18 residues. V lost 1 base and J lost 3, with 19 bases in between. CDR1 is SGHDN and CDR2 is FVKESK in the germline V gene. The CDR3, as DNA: TGTGCCAGCAGCCAAGCGAAGCGGGTCCCGTTTGACAAAAACATTCAGTACTTC. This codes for CASSQAKRVPFDKNIQYF. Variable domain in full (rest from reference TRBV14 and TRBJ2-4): EAGVTQFPSHSVIEKGQTVTLRCDPISGHDNLYWYRRVMGKEIKFLLHFVKESKQDESGMPNNRFLAERTGGTYSTLKVQPAELEDSGVYFCASSQAKRVPFDKNIQYFGAGTRLSVL.

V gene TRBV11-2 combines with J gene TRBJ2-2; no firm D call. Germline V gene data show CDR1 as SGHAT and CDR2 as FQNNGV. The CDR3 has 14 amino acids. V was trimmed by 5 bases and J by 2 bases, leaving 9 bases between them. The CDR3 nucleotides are TGTGCCAGCAGCCCGGACCGTAACACCGGGGAGCTGTTTTTT. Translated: CASSPDRNTGELFF.

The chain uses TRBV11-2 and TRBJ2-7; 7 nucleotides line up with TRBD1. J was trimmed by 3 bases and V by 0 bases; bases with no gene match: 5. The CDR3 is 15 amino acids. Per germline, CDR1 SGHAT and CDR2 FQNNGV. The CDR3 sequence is CASSLEGQPNYEQYF. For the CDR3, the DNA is TGTGCCAGCAGCTTAGAGGGACAGCCCAACTACGAGCAGTACTTC.

For the CDR3, the DNA is TGTGCCAGCAGCTTATATAACAATGAGCAGTTCTTC. Translation gives CASSLYNNEQFF. The chain couples TRBV11-2 to TRBJ2-1; D is ambiguous. Per germline, CDR1 SGHAT and CDR2 FQNNGV. The CDR3 is 12 amino acids. The ends were cut back, 2 bases at V and 5 bases at J, with 4 bases in the middle.

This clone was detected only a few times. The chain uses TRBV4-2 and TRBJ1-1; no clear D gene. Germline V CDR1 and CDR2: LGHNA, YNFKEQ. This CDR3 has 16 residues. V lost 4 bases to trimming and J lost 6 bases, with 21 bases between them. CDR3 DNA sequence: TGTGCCAGCAGCCCGACTTCACCGTTACAGATGTCTGAAGCTTTCTTT. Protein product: CASSPTSPLQMSEAFF.

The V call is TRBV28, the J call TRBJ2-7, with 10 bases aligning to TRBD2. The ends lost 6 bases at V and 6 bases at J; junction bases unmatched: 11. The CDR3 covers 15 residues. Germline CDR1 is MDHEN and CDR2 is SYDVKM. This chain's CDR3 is CASRHAQREGLEQYF. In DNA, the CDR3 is TGTGCCAGCAGACACGCCCAGCGGGAGGGCCTCGAGCAGTACTTC.

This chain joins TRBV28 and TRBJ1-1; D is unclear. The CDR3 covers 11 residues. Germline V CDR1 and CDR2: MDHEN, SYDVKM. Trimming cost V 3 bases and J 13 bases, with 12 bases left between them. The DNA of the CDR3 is TGTGCCAGCAGTTTCTCGGGGAAGGGTTTCTTT. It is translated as CASSFSGKGFF.

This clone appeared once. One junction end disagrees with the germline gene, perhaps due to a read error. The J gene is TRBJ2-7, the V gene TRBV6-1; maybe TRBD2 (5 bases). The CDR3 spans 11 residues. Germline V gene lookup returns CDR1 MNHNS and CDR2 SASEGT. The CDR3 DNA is TGTGCCAGCAGTAACCGGGCCCAGAGGGACTTC. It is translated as CASSNRAQRDF.